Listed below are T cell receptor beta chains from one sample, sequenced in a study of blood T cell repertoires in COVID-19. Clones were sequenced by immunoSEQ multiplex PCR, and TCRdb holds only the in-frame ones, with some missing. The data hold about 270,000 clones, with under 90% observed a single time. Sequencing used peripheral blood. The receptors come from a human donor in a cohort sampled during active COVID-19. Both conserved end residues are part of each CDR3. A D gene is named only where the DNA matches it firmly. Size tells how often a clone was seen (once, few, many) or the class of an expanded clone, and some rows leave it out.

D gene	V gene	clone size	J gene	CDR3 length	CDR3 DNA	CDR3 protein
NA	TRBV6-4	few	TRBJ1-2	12	TGTGCCAGCCGGGACACTGCCTATGGCTACACCTTC	CASRDTAYGYTF
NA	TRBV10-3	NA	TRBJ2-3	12	TGTGCCATCAGTGAGACACAGGCTACGCAGTATTTT	CAISETQATQYF
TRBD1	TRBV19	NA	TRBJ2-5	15	TGTGCCAGTAGTATAGATTCGGGACAGGGGGAGACCCAGTACTTC	CASSIDSGQGETQYF
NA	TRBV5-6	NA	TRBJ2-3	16	TGTGCCAGCGCCGAAGTGGCGGGTACTAGCACAGATACGCAGTATTTT	CASAEVAGTSTDTQYF
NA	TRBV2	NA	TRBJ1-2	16	TGTGCCAGCAGTGACCCCACGGGATGGAGACTTAGTGGCTACACCTTC	CASSDPTGWRLSGYTF
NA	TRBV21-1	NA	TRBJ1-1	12	TGTGCCAGCAGCCGACGACAGAATGAAGCTTTCTTT	CASSRRQNEAFF
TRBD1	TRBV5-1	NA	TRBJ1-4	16	TGCGCCAGCAGCTTGGCGAGGGGGCGAGGGTATGAAAAACTGTTTTTT	CASSLARGRGYEKLFF
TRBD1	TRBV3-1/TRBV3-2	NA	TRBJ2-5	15	TGTGCCAGCAGCCAAGGACAGGGGGTAGGAGAGACCCAGTACTTC	CASSQGQGVGETQYF
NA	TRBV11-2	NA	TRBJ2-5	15	TGTGCCAGCAGCTTAGATTTTTCTAGCAGGGAGACCCAGTACTTC	CASSLDFSSRETQYF
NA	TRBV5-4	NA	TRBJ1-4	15	TGTGCCAGCAGTCGTAAACAGGGTCAGAATGAAAAACTGTTTTTT	CASSRKQGQNEKLFF
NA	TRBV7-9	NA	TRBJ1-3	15	TGTGCCAGCAGTAAGGCGGGGGCTGCTGGAAACACCATATATTTT	CASSKAGAAGNTIYF
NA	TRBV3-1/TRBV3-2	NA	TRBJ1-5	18	TGTGCCAGCAGCCAAGAGGGTCGGGCCCGCAGGGGCAATCAGCCCCAGCATTTT	CASSQEGRARRGNQPQHF
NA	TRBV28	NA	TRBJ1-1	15	TGTGCCAGCAGTCCCCACACGGGGAGTAACACTGAAGCTTTCTTT	CASSPHTGSNTEAFF
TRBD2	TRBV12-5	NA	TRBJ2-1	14	TGTGCTAGTGGTTTTGGGGAGGGCACGCGTGAGCAGTTCTTC	CASGFGEGTREQFF
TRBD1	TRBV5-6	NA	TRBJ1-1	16	TGTGCCAGCAGCTCAGGGGGCGGTTTGGTGAACACTGAAGCTTTCTTT	CASSSGGGLVNTEAFF
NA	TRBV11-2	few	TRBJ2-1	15	TGTGCCAGCAGCAAAGAGCAGGGGTCCTACAATGAGCAGTTCTTC	CASSKEQGSYNEQFF
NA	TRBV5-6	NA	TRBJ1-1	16	TGTGCCAGCAGCTTGGAGTGGGGGGTTTCTCTCTCTGAAGCTTTCTTT	CASSLEWGVSLSEAFF
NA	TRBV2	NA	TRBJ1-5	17	TGTGCCAGCAGTGGGGATGGACGGACATATAGCAATCAGCCCCAGCATTTT	CASSGDGRTYSNQPQHF
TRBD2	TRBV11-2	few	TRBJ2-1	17	TGTGCCAGCAGCTTAGGTTCGGTTAGCGGGGGGCTCAATGAGCAGTTCTTC	CASSLGSVSGGLNEQFF
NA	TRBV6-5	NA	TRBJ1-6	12	TGTGCCAGCAGGACAGTCACTTCACCCCTCCACTTT	CASRTVTSPLHF
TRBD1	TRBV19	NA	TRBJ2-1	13	TGTGCCAGCAAGAGACTTGACAGGGGATGGCAGTTCTTC	CASKRLDRGWQFF
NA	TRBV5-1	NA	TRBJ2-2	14	TGCGCCAGCAGCTTGTATCAAGGGGCCGGGGAGCTGTTTTTT	CASSLYQGAGELFF
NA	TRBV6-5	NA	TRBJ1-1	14	TGTGCCAGCAGTACATCAGGGTCCCCCACTGAAGCTTTCTTT	CASSTSGSPTEAFF
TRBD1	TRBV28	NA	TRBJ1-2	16	TGTGCCAGCAGTTTAACCGGGACAGGGAGTAGCTATGGCTACACCTTC	CASSLTGTGSSYGYTF
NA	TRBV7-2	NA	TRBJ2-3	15	TGTGCCAGCAGATCTAGACACGCAGGGACAGATACGCAGTATTTT	CASRSRHAGTDTQYF
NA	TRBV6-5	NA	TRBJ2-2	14	TGTGCCAGCAGTTACTCGACTGGATTCGGGGAGCTGTTTTTT	CASSYSTGFGELFF
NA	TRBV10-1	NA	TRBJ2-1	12	TGCGCCAGCAGTGCCCATTACAATGAGCAGTTCTTC	CASSAHYNEQFF
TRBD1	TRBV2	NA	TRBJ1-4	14	TGTGCCAGCACTACGGACAGGGTTCTTGAAAAACTGTTTTTT	CASTTDRVLEKLFF
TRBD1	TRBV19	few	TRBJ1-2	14	TGTGCCAGTAGTATCGCAGGGGGGAACTATGGCTACACCTTC	CASSIAGGNYGYTF
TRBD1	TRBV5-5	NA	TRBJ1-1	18	TGTGCCAGCAGCTTGGTTCCTCGGGCAGGGGGCGCCGGCGCTGAAGCTTTCTTT	CASSLVPRAGGAGAEAFF
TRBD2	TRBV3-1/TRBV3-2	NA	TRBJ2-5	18	TGTGCCAGCAGCCGGACTAGCGGGAATCTTCGGGGGCAAGAGACCCAGTACTTC	CASSRTSGNLRGQETQYF
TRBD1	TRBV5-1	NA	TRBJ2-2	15	TGCGCCAGCAAGACGGGACAGTGGGACACCGGGGAGCTGTTTTTT	CASKTGQWDTGELFF
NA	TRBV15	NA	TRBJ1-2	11	TGTGCCACCAGCCCGGGGGGAGGCTACACCTTC	CATSPGGGYTF
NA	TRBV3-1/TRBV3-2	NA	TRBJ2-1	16	TGTGCCAGCAGCCACCCACAGGTGGGAAGGGGAAATGAGCAGTTCTTC	CASSHPQVGRGNEQFF
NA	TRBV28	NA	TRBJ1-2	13	TGTGCCAGCAGTTCGCGCTCCATCTACGGCTACACCTTC	CASSSRSIYGYTF
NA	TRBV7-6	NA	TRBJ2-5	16	TGTGCCAGCAGCTTATTGACTCAGGGAGTAGGGGGGACCCAGTACTTC	CASSLLTQGVGGTQYF
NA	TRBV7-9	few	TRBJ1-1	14	TGTGCCAGCACCAGGAGGGTGGCGAACACTGAAGCTTTCTTT	CASTRRVANTEAFF
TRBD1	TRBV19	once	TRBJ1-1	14	TGTGCCAGTAGTACGGGACAGCAGAACACTGAAGCTTTCTTT	CASSTGQQNTEAFF
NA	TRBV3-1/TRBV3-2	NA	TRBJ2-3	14	TGTGCCAGCACCCCTACGGCAGGGTCAGATACGCAGTATTTT	CASTPTAGSDTQYF
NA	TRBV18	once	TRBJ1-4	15	TGTGCCAGCTCCCCCTCCCCGCCGCAGGTTGAAAAACTGTTTTTT	CASSPSPPQVEKLFF
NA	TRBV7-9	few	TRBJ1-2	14	TGTGCCAGCAGCGCCAGAGGGACAAACTATGGCTACACCTTC	CASSARGTNYGYTF